This TCR beta chain originates from a study of T cell changes during pregnancy in multiple sclerosis (dated by TCRdb to the late 2010s). Regarding the complete study: In women with multiple sclerosis, the researchers looked at how the T cell repertoire shifted as pregnancy progressed.

The germline V gene encodes CDR1 SGDLS and CDR2 YYNGEE. For this chain, trimming is 3 bases at the V end and 1 base at the J end, and the number of junction bases without a gene match is 9. Counted from cysteine to phenylalanine, this CDR3 has 18 amino acids. Of the read, only the CDR3 DNA is kept; its 54 bases are in frame from base 1. In regard to this clone: Its antigen has not been determined. No base-level quality is on record; no much larger clone is a single base apart.

Library method: the immunoSEQ multiplex PCR assay. Here the immuneACCESS table is served through TCRdb, limited to in-frame sequences with V and J called. Missing clones are a known gap in these copies; in checked studies unresolved V genes cover under half, and the rest lacks a known reason. This sample is represented by some 57,000 clones; 85% to 90% of them were singletons. In total, the top ten clones hold 0.8% to 0.9% of the sample. This sample comprised peripheral blood, obtained in the first trimester of pregnancy. The sequence was collected from a female donor in good health, enrolled as a control in a pregnancy study. The V gene is TRBV9 and the J gene is TRBJ2-6, and 8 junctional nucleotides match TRBD1. The sequenced DNA is TGTGCCAGCAGCGCCCGACAGGGGAGACTTTCTGGGGCCAACGTCCTGACTTTC. Its amino acids are CASSARQGRLSGANVLTF.